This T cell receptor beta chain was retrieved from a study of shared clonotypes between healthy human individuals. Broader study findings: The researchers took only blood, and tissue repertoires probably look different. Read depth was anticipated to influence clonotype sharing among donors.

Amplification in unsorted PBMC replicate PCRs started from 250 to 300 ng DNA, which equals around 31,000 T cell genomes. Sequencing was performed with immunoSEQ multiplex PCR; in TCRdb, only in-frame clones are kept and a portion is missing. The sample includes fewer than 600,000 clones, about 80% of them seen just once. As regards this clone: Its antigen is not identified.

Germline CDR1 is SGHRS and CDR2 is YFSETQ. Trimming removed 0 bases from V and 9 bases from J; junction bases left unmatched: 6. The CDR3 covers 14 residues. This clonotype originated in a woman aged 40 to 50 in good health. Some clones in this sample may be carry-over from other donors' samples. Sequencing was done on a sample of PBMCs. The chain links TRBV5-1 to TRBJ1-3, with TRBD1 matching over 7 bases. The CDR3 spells CASSLGQGGSTIYF. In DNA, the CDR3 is TGCGCCAGCAGCTTGGGACAGGGAGGTAGCACCATATATTTT.